This TCR beta chain was sequenced in a study of OX40 agonist ivuxolimab in advanced cancers. Study details: Patients were about 83% male with ages roughly 23 to 90, mean roughly 55. The study's findings and limits: Partial responders dosed at 0.1-3.0 mg/kg displayed clonal expansion ranking among the lowest. In the expanded peripheral T cells, antigen specificity was never determined.

V was clipped by 2 bases and J by 2 bases; unmatched bases: 7. Germline V gene sequence: CDR1 SGDLS, CDR2 YYNGEE. This CDR3 is built from 19 residues. Measured with immunoSEQ multiplex PCR; TCRdb has only the in-frame clones, and not every one. The sample carries 48,000 or so clones, approximately 94% recorded once. This clone was seen only once. Its specificity is not known. This chain connects TRBV9 to TRBJ2-1; 16 bases agree with TRBD2. This specimen was CD4+ or CD8+ T cells sorted from blood, taken in a trial of the OX40 agonist ivuxolimab. This TCR derives from an adult with an advanced solid tumor such as melanoma, head and neck, liver or kidney cancer. In DNA, the CDR3 is TGTGCCAGCAGCGTTTTGGGACTAGCGGGAGGGGCCCCCTACAATGAGCAGTTCTTC. Its protein product is CASSVLGLAGGAPYNEQFF.